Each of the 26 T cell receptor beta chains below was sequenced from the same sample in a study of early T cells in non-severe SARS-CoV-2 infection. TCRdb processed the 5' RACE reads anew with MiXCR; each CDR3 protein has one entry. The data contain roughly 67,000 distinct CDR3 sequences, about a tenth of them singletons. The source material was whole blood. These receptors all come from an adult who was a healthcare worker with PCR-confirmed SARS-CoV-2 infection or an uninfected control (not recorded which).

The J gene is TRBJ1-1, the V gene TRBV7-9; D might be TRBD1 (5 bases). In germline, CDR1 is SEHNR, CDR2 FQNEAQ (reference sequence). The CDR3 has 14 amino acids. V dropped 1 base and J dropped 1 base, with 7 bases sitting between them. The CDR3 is CASSLGRGNTEAFF. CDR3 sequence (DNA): TGTGCCAGCAGCTTAGGAAGGGGGAACACTGAAGCTTTCTTT.

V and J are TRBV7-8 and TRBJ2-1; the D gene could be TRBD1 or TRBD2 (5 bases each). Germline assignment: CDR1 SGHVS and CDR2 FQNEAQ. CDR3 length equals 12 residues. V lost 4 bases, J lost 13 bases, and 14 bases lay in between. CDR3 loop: CASSYLGTSQFF. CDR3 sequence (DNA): TGTGCCAGCAGCTACTTAGGGACGAGCCAGTTCTTC.

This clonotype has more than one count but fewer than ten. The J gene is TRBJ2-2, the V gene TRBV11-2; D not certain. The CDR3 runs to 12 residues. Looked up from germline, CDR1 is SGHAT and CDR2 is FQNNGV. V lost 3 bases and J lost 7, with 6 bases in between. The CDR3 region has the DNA TGTGCCAGCAGCTTTGAAGACGGGGAGCTGTTTTTT. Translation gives CASSFEDGELFF.

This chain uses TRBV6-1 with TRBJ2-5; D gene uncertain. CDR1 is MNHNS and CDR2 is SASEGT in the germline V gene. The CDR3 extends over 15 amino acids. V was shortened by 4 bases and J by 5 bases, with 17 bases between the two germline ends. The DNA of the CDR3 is TGTGCCAGCAGTGTACTTGGTGTCCCGGTGGAGACCCAGTACTTC. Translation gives CASSVLGVPVETQYF.

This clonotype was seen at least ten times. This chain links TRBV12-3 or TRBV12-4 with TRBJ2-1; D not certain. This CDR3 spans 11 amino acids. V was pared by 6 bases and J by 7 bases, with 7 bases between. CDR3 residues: CASSQRNEQFF. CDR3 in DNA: TGTGCCAGCAGCCAGCGAAATGAGCAGTTCTTC.

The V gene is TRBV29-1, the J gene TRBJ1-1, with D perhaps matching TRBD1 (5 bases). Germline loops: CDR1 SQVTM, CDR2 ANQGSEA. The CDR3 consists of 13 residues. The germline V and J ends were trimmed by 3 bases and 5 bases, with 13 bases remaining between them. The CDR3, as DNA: TGCAGCGTTGACCTCCGCAAGGGGACTGAAGCTTTCTTT. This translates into CSVDLRKGTEAFF.

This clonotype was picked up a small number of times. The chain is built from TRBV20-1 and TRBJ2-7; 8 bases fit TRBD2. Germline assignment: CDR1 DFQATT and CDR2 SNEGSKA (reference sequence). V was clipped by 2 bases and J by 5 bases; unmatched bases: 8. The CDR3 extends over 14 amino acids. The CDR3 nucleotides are TGCAGTGCTAGAACTGGAAGCGGGAGCCACGAGCAGTACTTC. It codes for CSARTGSGSHEQYF.

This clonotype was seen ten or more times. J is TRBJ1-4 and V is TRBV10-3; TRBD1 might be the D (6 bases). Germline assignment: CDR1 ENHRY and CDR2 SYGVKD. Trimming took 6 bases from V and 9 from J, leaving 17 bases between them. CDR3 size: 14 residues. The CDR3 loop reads CAIRSGTSDKKLFF. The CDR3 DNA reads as TGTGCCATCAGATCCGGGACATCGGATAAAAAACTGTTTTTT.

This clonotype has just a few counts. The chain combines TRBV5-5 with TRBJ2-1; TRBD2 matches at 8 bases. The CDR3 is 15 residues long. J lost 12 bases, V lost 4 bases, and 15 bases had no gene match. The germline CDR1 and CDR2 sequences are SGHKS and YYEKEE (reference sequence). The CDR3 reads CASSLTSESTMRQFF. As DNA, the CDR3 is TGTGCCAGCAGCCTGACTAGCGAATCCACAATGAGGCAGTTCTTC.

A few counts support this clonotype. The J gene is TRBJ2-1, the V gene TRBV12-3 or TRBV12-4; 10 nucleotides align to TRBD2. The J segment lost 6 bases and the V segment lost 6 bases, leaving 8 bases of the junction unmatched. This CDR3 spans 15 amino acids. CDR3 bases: TGTGCCAGCAGACCCCCTAGCGGGAGAACCAATGAGCAGTTCTTC. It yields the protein CASRPPSGRTNEQFF.

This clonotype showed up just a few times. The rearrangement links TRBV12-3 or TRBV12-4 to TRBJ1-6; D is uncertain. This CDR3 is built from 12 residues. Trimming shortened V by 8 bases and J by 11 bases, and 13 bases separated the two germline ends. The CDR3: CASGTVGTPLHF. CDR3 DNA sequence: TGTGCCAGCGGTACAGTGGGGACACCCCTCCACTTT.

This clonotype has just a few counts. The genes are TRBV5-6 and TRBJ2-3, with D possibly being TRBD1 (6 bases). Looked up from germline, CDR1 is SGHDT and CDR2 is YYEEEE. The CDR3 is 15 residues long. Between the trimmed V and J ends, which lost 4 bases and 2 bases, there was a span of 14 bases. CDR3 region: CASSRRDIFTDTQYF. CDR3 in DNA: TGTGCCAGCAGCCGACGGGACATTTTCACAGATACGCAGTATTTT.

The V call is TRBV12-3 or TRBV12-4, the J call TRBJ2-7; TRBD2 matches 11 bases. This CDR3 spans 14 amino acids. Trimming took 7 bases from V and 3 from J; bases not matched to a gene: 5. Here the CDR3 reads CASTAGTSGYEQYF. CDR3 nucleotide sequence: TGTGCCAGCACCGCTGGGACTAGCGGCTACGAGCAGTACTTC.

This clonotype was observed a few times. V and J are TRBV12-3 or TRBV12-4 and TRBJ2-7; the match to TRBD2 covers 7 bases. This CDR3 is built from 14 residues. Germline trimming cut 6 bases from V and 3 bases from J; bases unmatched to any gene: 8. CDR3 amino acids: CASSPSGALYEQYF. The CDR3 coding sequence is TGTGCCAGCAGCCCGAGCGGGGCCCTCTACGAGCAGTACTTC.

CDR3 amino acids: CASRLEFVDTQYF. The CDR3 coding sequence is TGCGCCAGCAGGCTGGAGTTTGTAGATACGCAGTATTTT. The chain has TRBV5-1 and TRBJ2-3, with D unclear. Trimming left V 5 bases short and J 5 bases short, with 12 bases between. Germline V gene sequence: CDR1 SGHRS, CDR2 YFSETQ. The CDR3 runs to 13 residues.

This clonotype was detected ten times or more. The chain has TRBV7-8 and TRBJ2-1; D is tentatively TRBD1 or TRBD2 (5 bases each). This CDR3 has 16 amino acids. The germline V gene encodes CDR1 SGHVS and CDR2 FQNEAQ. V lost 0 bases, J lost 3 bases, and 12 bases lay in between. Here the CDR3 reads CASSLATGPLYNEQFF. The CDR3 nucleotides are TGTGCCAGCAGCTTAGCAACGGGACCTCTCTACAATGAGCAGTTCTTC.

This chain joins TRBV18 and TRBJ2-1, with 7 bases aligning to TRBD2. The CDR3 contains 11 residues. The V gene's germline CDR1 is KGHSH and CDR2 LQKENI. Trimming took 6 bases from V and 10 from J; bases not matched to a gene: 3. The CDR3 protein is CASSRREEQFF. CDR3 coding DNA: TGTGCCAGCTCCCGGCGGGAGGAGCAGTTCTTC.

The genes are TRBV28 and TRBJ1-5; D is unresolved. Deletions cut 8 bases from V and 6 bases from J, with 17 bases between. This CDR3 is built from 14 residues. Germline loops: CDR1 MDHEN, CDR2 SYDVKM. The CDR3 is CASRVIMGGQPQHF. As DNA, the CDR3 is TGTGCCAGCCGTGTAATAATGGGAGGTCAGCCCCAGCATTTT.

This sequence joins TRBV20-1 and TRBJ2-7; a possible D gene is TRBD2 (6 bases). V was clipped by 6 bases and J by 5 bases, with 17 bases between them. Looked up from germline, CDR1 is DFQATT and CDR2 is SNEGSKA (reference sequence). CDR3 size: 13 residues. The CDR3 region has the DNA TGCAGTGCCGAACCCGGGAGTAAGGACGAGCAGTACTTC. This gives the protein CSAEPGSKDEQYF.

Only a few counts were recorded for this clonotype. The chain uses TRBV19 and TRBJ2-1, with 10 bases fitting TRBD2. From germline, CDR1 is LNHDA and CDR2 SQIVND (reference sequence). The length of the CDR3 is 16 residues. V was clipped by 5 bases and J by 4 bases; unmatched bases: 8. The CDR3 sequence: CASSQQLAGHYNEQFF. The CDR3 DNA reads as TGTGCCAGTAGTCAACAACTAGCGGGGCATTACAATGAGCAGTTCTTC.

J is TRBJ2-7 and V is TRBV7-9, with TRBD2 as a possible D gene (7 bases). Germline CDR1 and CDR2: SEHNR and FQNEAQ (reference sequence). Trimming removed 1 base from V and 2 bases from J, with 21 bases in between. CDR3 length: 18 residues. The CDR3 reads CASSLGDGLGTFTYEQYF. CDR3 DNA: TGTGCCAGCAGCTTAGGAGATGGACTAGGGACATTCACCTACGAGCAGTACTTC.

The CDR3 loop is CSAGDRAMNTEAFF. CDR3 nucleotides: TGCAGCGCGGGGGACAGGGCGATGAACACTGAAGCTTTCTTT. This chain joins TRBV29-1 and TRBJ1-1; the match to TRBD1 covers 9 bases. The germline CDR1 and CDR2 sequences are SQVTM and ANQGSEA. V was clipped by 7 bases and J by 0 bases; unmatched bases: 6. The CDR3 sequence is 14 residues long.

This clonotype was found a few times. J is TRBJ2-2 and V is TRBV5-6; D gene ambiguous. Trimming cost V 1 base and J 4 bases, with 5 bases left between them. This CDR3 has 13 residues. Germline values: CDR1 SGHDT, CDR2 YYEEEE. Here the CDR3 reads CASSLSVTGELFF. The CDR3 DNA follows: TGTGCCAGCAGCTTGAGTGTCACCGGGGAGCTGTTTTTT. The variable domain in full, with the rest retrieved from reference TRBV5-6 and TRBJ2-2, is DAGVTQSPTHLIKTRGQQVTLRCSPKSGHDTVSWYQQALGQGPQFIFQYYEEEERQRGNFPDRFSGHQFPNYSSELNVNALLLGDSALYLCASSLSVTGELFFGEGSRLTVL.

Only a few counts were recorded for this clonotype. In nucleotides, the CDR3 is TGTGCCAGCAGTTACTCGTCTTATTTTCGGGCAGGCGAGGGTTATAATTCACCCCTCCACTTT. It yields the protein CASSYSSYFRAGEGYNSPLHF. The V gene is TRBV6-5, the J gene TRBJ1-6; no firm D call. Germline V gene lookup returns CDR1 MNHEY and CDR2 SVGAGI. The CDR3 has 21 residues. The ends were cut back, 0 bases at V and 4 bases at J, with 25 bases in the middle.

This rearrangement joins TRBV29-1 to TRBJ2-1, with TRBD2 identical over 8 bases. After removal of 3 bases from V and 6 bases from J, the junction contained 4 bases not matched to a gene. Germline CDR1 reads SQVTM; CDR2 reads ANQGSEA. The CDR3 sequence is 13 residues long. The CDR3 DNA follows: TGCAGCGTTGAGGCTAGCGGGCTCAATGAGCAGTTCTTC. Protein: CSVEASGLNEQFF.

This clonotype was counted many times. CDR3 loop: CASSFPGSSVNEQFF. In DNA, the CDR3 is TGTGCCAGCAGCTTCCCGGGATCATCCGTGAATGAGCAGTTCTTC. The chain links TRBV11-2 to TRBJ2-1; maybe TRBD2 (5 bases). Germline assignment: CDR1 SGHAT and CDR2 FQNNGV. Trimming left V 3 bases short and J 7 bases short, with 16 bases between. This CDR3 has 15 amino acids.